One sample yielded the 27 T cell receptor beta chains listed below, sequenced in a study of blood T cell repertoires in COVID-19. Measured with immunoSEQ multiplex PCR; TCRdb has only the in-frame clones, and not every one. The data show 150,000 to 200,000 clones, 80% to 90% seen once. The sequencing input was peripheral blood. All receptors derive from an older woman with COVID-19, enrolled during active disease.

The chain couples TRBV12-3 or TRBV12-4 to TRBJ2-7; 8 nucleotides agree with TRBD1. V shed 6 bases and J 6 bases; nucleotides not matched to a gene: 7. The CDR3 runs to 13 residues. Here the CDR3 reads CASSPGTGLEQYF. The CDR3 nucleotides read TGTGCCAGCAGCCCCGGGACAGGCCTCGAGCAGTACTTC.

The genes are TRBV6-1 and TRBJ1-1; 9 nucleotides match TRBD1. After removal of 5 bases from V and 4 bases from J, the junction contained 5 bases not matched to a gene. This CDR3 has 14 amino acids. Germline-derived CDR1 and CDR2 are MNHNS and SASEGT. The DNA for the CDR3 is TGTGCCAGCAGTTGGGGGACAGGGAGCACTGAAGCTTTCTTT. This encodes CASSWGTGSTEAFF.

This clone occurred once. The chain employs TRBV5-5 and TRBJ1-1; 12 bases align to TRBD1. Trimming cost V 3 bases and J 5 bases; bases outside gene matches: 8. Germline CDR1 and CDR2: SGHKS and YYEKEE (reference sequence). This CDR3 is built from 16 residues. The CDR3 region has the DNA TGTGCCAGCAGCTGGGCTTGGGACAGGGGGCAGACTGAAGCTTTCTTT. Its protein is CASSWAWDRGQTEAFF. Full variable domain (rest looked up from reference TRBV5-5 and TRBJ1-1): DAGVTQSPTHLIKTRGQQVTLRCSPISGHKSVSWYQQVLGQGPQFIFQYYEKEERGRGNFPDRFSARQFPNYSSELNVNALLLGDSALYLCASSWAWDRGQTEAFFGQGTRLTVV.

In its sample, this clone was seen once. In DNA, the CDR3 is TGTGCCAGCAGCCCCAGTCGGACATTTACCTACGAGCAGTACTTC. Protein: CASSPSRTFTYEQYF. V usage is TRBV11-2 and J usage is TRBJ2-7, with D perhaps TRBD1 (5 bases). The CDR3 runs 15 residues. Between the trimmed V and J ends, which lost 5 bases and 2 bases, there was a span of 16 bases. Germline loops: CDR1 SGHAT, CDR2 FQNNGV.

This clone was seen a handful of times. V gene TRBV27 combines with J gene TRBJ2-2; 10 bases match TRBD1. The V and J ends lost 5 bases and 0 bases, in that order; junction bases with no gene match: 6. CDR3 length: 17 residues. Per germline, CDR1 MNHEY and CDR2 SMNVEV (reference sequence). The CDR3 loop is CASSPGGTGANTGELFF. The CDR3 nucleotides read TGTGCCAGCAGTCCGGGCGGGACAGGGGCGAACACCGGGGAGCTGTTTTTT.

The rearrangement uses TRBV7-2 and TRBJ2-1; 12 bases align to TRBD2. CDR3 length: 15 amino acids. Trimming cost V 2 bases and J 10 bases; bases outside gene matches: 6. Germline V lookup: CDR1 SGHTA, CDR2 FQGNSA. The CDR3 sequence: CASSLLTSGRWEQFF. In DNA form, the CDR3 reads TGTGCCAGCAGCTTACTGACTAGCGGGAGATGGGAGCAGTTCTTC.

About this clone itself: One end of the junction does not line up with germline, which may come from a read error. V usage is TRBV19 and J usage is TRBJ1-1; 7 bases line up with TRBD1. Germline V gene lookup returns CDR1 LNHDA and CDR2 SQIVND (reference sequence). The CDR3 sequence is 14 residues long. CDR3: CASSVAGGNAEAFF. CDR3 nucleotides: TGTGCCAGTAGTGTGGCAGGGGGGAACGCTGAAGCTTTCTTT.

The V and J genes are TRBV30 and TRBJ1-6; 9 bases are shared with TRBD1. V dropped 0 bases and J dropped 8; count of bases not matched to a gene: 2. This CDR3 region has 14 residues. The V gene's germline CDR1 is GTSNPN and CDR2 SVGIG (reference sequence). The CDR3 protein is CAWSVQGAYSPLHF. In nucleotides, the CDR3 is TGTGCCTGGAGTGTACAGGGGGCGTATTCACCCCTCCACTTT.

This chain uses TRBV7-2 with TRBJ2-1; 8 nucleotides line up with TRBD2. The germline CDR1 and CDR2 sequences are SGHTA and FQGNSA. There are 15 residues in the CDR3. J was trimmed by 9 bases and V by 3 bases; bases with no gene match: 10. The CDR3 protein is CASSLWSGSQGEQFF. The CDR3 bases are TGTGCCAGCAGCTTGTGGAGCGGGAGTCAGGGTGAGCAGTTCTTC.

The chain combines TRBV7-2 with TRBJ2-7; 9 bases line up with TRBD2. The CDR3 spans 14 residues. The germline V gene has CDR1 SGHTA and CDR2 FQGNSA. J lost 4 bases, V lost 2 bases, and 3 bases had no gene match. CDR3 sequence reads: CASSLLSGSYEQYF. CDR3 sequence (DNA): TGTGCCAGCAGCTTACTTAGCGGGAGTTACGAGCAGTACTTC.

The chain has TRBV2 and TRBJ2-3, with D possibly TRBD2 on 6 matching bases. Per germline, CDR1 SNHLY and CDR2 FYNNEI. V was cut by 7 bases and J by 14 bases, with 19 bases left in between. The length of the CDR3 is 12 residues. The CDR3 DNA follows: TGTGCCAGCAACCGAGACAGCGGGCAGCCGTATTTT. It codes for CASNRDSGQPYF.

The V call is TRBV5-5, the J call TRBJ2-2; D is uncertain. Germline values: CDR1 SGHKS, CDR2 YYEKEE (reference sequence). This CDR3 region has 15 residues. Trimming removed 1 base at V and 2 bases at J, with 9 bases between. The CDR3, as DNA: TGTGCCAGCAGCTTGTTCTCTGTTAACACCGGGGAGCTGTTTTTT. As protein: CASSLFSVNTGELFF. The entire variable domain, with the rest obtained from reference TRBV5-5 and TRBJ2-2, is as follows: DAGVTQSPTHLIKTRGQQVTLRCSPISGHKSVSWYQQVLGQGPQFIFQYYEKEERGRGNFPDRFSARQFPNYSSELNVNALLLGDSALYLCASSLFSVNTGELFFGEGSRLTVL.

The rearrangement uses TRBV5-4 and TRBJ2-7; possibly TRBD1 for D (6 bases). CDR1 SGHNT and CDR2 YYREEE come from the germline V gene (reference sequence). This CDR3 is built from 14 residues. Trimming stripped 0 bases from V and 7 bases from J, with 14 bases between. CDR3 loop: CASSLEVGASEQYF. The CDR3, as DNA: TGTGCCAGCAGCTTGGAGGTGGGGGCAAGTGAGCAGTACTTC.

The CDR3 is CASSQEDSTGLYNEQFF. The CDR3 region has the DNA TGTGCCAGCAGCCAAGAGGACTCGACGGGATTGTACAATGAGCAGTTCTTC. This chain links TRBV4-2 with TRBJ2-1, with D possibly matching TRBD2 (5 bases). The germline V gene has CDR1 LGHNA and CDR2 YNFKEQ. The length of the CDR3 is 17 residues. Trimming stripped 0 bases from V and 4 bases from J, with 16 bases between.

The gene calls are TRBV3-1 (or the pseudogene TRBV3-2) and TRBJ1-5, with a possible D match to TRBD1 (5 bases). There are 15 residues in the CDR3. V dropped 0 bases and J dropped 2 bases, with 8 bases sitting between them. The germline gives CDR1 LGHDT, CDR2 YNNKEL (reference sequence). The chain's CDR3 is CASSQDTRGNQPQHF. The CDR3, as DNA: TGTGCCAGCAGCCAAGATACCAGGGGCAATCAGCCCCAGCATTTT.

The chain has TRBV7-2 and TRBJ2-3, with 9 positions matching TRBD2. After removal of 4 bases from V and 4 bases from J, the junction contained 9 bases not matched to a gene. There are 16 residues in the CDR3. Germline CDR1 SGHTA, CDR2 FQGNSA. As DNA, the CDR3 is TGTGCCAGCAGCTCCCGATATAGCGGGAGCGCAGATACGCAGTATTTT. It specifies CASSSRYSGSADTQYF.

CDR3 coding DNA: TGTGCCATCAGCCCGGGACTAGCGGGAGAATCGAGAGGGAATGTGCAGTACTTC. Its protein is CAISPGLAGESRGNVQYF. The gene calls are TRBV10-3 and TRBJ2-7; 14 positions agree with TRBD2. Trimming at V came to 6 bases and at J to 9 bases, leaving 19 bases not matched to a gene. The CDR3 loop spans 18 amino acids. Germline loops: CDR1 ENHRY, CDR2 SYGVKD.

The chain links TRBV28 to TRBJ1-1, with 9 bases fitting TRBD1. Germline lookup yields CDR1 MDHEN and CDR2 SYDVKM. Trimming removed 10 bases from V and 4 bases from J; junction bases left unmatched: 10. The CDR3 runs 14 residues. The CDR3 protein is CATARDRVGTEAFF. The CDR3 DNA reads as TGTGCCACCGCCCGGGACAGGGTTGGCACTGAAGCTTTCTTT. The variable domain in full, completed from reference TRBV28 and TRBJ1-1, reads DVKVTQSSRYLVKRTGEKVFLECVQDMDHENMFWYRQDPGLGLRLIYFSYDVKMKEKGDIPEGYSVSREKKERFSLILESASTNQTSMYLCATARDRVGTEAFFGQGTRLTVV.

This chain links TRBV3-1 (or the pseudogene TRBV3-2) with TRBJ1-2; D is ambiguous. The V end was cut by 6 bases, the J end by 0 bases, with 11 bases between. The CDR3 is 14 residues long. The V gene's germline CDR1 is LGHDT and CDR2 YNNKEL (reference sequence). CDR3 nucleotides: TGTGCCAGCAGACGAGGCACCTCTAACTATGGCTACACCTTC. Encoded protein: CASRRGTSNYGYTF.

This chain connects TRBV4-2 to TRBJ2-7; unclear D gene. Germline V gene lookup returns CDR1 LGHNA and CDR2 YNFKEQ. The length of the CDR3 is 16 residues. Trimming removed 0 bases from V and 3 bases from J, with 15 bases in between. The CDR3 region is CASSQDGRGEFYEQYF. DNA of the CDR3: TGTGCCAGCAGCCAAGATGGAAGAGGAGAATTCTACGAGCAGTACTTC.

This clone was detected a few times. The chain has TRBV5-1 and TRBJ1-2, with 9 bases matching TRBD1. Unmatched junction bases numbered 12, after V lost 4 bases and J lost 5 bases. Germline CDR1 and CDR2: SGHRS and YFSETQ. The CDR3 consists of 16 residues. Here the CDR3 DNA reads TGCGCCAGCAGCCCTAAAGAGTACAGGGGGCGTTATGGCTACACCTTC. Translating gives CASSPKEYRGRYGYTF.

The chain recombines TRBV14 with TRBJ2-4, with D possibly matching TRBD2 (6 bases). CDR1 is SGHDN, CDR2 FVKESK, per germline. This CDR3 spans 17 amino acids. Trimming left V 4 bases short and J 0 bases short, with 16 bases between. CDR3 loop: CASSPRSGSLAKNIQYF. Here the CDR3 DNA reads TGTGCCAGCAGCCCCCGGTCCGGGAGCTTAGCCAAAAACATTCAGTACTTC.

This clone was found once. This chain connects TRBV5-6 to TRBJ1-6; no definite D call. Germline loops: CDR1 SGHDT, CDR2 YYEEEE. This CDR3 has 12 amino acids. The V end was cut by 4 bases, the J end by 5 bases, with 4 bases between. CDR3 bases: TGTGCCAGCAGCCCAAATAATTCACCCCTCCACTTT. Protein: CASSPNNSPLHF.

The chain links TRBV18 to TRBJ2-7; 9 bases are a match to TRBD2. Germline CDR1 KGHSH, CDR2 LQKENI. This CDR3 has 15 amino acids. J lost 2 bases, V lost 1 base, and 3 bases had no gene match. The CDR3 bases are TGTGCCAGCTCACCACGGGCTAGCGGGACCTACGAGCAGTACTTC. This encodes CASSPRASGTYEQYF.

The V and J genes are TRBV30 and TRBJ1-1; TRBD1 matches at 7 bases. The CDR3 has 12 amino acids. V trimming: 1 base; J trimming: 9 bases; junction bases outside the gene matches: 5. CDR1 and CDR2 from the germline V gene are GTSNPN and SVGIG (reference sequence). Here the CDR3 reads CAWSARGQKAFF. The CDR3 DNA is TGTGCCTGGAGTGCCAGGGGACAGAAAGCTTTCTTT.

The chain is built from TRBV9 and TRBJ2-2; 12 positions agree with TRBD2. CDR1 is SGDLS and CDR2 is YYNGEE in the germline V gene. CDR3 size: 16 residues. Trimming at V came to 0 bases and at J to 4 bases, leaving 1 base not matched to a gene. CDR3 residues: CASSVGTSGATGELFF. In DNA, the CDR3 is TGTGCCAGCAGCGTAGGGACTAGCGGGGCCACCGGGGAGCTGTTTTTT.

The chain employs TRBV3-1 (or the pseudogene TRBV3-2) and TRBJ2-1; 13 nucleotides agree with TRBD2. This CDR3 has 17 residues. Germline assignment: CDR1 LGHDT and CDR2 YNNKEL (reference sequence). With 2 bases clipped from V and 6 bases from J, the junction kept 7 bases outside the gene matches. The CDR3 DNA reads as TGTGCCAGCAGCCAACCCCCGGGACTAGCGGGATTCAATGAGCAGTTCTTC. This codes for CASSQPPGLAGFNEQFF.